These 10 T cell receptor beta chains share one sample of origin, sequenced in a study of T cells in Graves' hyperthyroidism and ophthalmopathy. It was RNA transcripts that yielded the amplified TCR beta CDR3 regions. When the TCR CDR3 underwent first-round RT-PCR, the HTBI primer set was used. TCRdb reprocessed the multiplex PCR reads via MiXCR and lists one record per CDR3 protein. The table lists around 480,000 distinct CDR3 sequences, approximately 15% of them singletons. The sample was blood. These receptors were obtained from a woman aged 18-30 years with Graves' hyperthyroidism.

Ten or more counts support this clonotype. The rearrangement links TRBV6-1 to TRBJ2-7, with D perhaps matching TRBD2 (6 bases). CDR1 and CDR2 from the germline V gene are MNHNS and SASEGT. With 6 bases removed from V and 5 bases from J, the gap between germline ends came to 20 bases. CDR3 length: 15 residues. CDR3 sequence: CASRSPGLGEHEQYF. DNA of the CDR3: TGTGCCAGCAGAAGCCCGGGACTGGGGGAACACGAGCAGTACTTC.

The chain recombines TRBV20-1 with TRBJ2-3; the D gene is possibly TRBD2 (6 bases). The CDR3 extends over 14 amino acids. The V gene's germline CDR1 is DFQATT and CDR2 SNEGSKA (reference sequence). Trimming pared 3 bases from V and 2 bases from J, leaving 12 bases between. The CDR3 region has the DNA TGCAGTGCTAGTGGCGGAGGGTCCACAGATACGCAGTATTTT. It specifies CSASGGGSTDTQYF.

This clonotype was counted at least ten times. The chain joins TRBV11-2 to TRBJ1-5; the D gene is possibly TRBD1 (5 bases). The germline gives CDR1 SGHAT, CDR2 FQNNGV. Trimming stripped 1 base from V and 0 bases from J, with 13 bases between. CDR3 size: 17 residues. The CDR3 protein is CASSLAEGLHSNQPQHF. The CDR3 nucleotides read TGTGCCAGCAGCTTAGCCGAGGGACTACATAGCAATCAGCCCCAGCATTTT.

CDR3 region: CASGRSSYEQYV. The DNA of the CDR3 is TGTGCCAGCGGGCGCAGCTCCTACGAGCAGTACGTC. The V call is TRBV7-6, the J call TRBJ2-7; D not resolved. V was pared by 8 bases and J by 0 bases, with 8 bases between. The CDR3 extends over 12 amino acids. The germline V gene has CDR1 SGHVS and CDR2 FNYEAQ.

This chain connects TRBV11-3 to TRBJ1-2; no definite D call. This CDR3 is built from 14 residues. Trimming pared 0 bases from V and 2 bases from J, leaving 7 bases between. Germline V CDR1 and CDR2: SGHNT, YENEEA. CDR3 nucleotides: TGTGCCAGCAGCTTAGAACATTCCAACTATGGCTACACCTTC. Protein product: CASSLEHSNYGYTF.

This clonotype was detected many times. The chain employs TRBV2 and TRBJ2-1, with TRBD2 identical over 9 bases. V was pared by 1 base and J by 8 bases, with 6 bases of the junction left unmatched. The CDR3 consists of 15 residues. Germline assignment: CDR1 SNHLY and CDR2 FYNNEI. CDR3 protein: CASSEVLAGFDEQFF. The CDR3 nucleotides read TGTGCCAGCAGTGAAGTTCTAGCGGGATTCGATGAGCAGTTCTTC. The full variable domain, its missing parts supplied by reference TRBV2 and TRBJ2-1, is EPEVTQTPSHQVTQMGQEVILRCVPISNHLYFYWYRQILGQKVEFLVSFYNNEISEKSEIFDDQFSVERPDGSNFTLKIRSTKLEDSAMYFCASSEVLAGFDEQFFGPGTRLTVL.

This clonotype was observed a few times. The chain combines TRBV12-3 or TRBV12-4 with TRBJ1-1; tentatively, D is TRBD1 (6 bases). Deletions cut 7 bases from V and 11 bases from J, with 14 bases between. CDR3 length: 11 amino acids. CDR3 sequence: CASTYRANAFF. CDR3 in DNA: TGTGCCAGCACTTACAGGGCCAACGCTTTCTTT.

This clonotype was seen at least ten times. This chain uses TRBV3-1 with TRBJ1-1; D remains unclear. Trimming took off 4 bases at V and 6 bases at J, with 9 bases between the two ends. This CDR3 has 12 amino acids. Germline values: CDR1 LGHDT, CDR2 YNNKEL (reference sequence). DNA of the CDR3: TGTGCCAGCAGCCGGACGCCGGCTGAAGCTTTCTTT. It specifies CASSRTPAEAFF.

This clonotype was picked up a small number of times. This chain connects TRBV19 to TRBJ2-1, with D perhaps matching TRBD1 (5 bases). Trimming pared 1 base from V and 0 bases from J, leaving 13 bases between. Germline V gene lookup returns CDR1 LNHDA and CDR2 SQIVND (reference sequence). This CDR3 is built from 17 residues. CDR3 in DNA: TGTGCCAGTAGTATAGTGGCCAGGGTAAGCTCCTACAATGAGCAGTTCTTC. It yields the protein CASSIVARVSSYNEQFF.

This clonotype was observed at least ten times. CDR3 sequence: CASSLAGINEQFF. The CDR3 region has the DNA TGCGCCAGCAGCCTAGCGGGAATCAATGAGCAGTTCTTC. This chain uses TRBV10-2 with TRBJ2-1, with 9 positions matching TRBD2. With V trimmed by 6 bases and J by 6 bases, 3 bases remained unmatched. The germline gives CDR1 WSHSY, CDR2 SAAADI. The CDR3 contains 13 residues.